This T cell receptor beta chain was captured by sequencing in a study of T cells in localized non-small cell lung cancer. Findings and caveats of the study: Exceeding tumor, uninvolved adjacent lung had the highest T cell clonality. The tumor had only one region sequenced, so heterogeneity remains possible. Higher T cell density in the blood was associated with longer overall survival, whereas higher adjacent-lung clonality associated with shorter survival. Adjacent lung had a median approximately 57 of the 100 largest tumor clones.

On this clone: Its antigen remains unidentified.

This CDR3 spans 15 amino acids. Germline values: CDR1 SGHRS, CDR2 YFSETQ. The V gene end was trimmed by 3 bases and the J gene end by 4 bases; junction bases not matched to a gene: 4. Generated by immunoSEQ multiplex PCR, the TCRdb table keeps only in-frame clones and is missing some. The sample yields 25,000 to 40,000 clones, over 75% seen once. The receptor comes from a male donor aged 60 or over with stage III squamous cell lung carcinoma. The genes are TRBV5-1 and TRBJ2-2; the match to TRBD1 covers 9 bases. Source: peripheral blood, taken before any cancer treatment. CDR3 loop: CASSWGQGGTGELFF. CDR3 coding DNA: TGCGCCAGCAGCTGGGGACAGGGAGGCACCGGGGAGCTGTTTTTT.